Described below is a single T cell receptor beta chain sequence and its context. Antigen: not known. This sample stems from a study of graft-versus-host responses after intestinal transplantation. Repertoires were generated with immunoSEQ multiplex PCR, while TCRdb's copy carries only in-frame clones and drops some. The sample has about 99,000 clones, 80% to 95% seen once. The CDR3 is 12 residues long. CDR1 and CDR2 (germline): SGHAT, FQNNGV. V was clipped by 6 bases and J by 9 bases, with 12 bases between them. The sample consisted of unstimulated CD8+ T cells sorted from spleen or lymph node cells, taken before intestinal transplant. The chain uses TRBV11-2 and TRBJ2-1; weak D call: TRBD1 (5 bases). The TCR was taken from a human donor who received an intestinal transplant. The CDR3 DNA follows: TGTGCCAGCAGAGCAGGGAACGCTGAGCAGTTCTTC. Its translation is CASRAGNAEQFF.